The following is a TCR beta chain sequence with its context. Its antigen is undetermined. This sample's RNA came from whole unsorted tissue. This record comes from a study of tumor and adjacent non-tumor tissue in lung cancer. Study-level background: Patients comprised roughly 12 adenocarcinoma, a couple of squamous cell carcinoma and 1 small cell lung cancer.

Study conclusions and caveats: Tumor tissue had significantly higher TCR diversity than normal lung. In normal lung, the top 100 clones were significantly more dominant than in tumor.

TCRbeta libraries were built with three rounds of nested PCR, modified from ARM-PCR. TCRdb processed the multiplex PCR reads anew with MiXCR; each CDR3 protein has one entry. Of more than 70,000 distinct CDR3 sequences listed, roughly three fifths are singletons. Trimming removed 4 bases from V and 7 bases from J; junction bases left unmatched: 3. CDR1 SGHKS and CDR2 YYEKEE come from the germline V gene (reference sequence). The CDR3 extends over 13 amino acids. The chain employs TRBV5-5 and TRBJ1-4; 8 bases match TRBD1. Specimen: lung tumor tissue. The TCR sequence derives from a man aged 70-80 years with non-small cell lung cancer. In DNA, the CDR3 is TGTGCCAGCAGCGTGACAGGGGCTGAAAAACTGTTTTTT. Its protein product is CASSVTGAEKLFF.